This TCR beta chain stems from a study of cytomegalovirus exposure and HLA in healthy donors. Broader study findings: Reports indicate that TCR beta sequences accurately predicted the HLA-A and HLA-B alleles of most subjects.

In this sample, this clone turned up a few times. The antigen is not known. V was shortened by 10 bases and J by 6 bases, with 15 bases between the two germline ends. Germline V gene data show CDR1 as ENHRY and CDR2 as SYGVKD. The length of the CDR3 is 12 residues. Researchers ran the PCR with 60 Vbeta and 13 Jbeta primers. Method: immunoSEQ multiplex PCR; TCRdb's copy keeps in-frame clones and lacks some. The sample has around 170,000 clones, around 72% seen once; the top ten hold around 7%. The sample comprised PBMCs. The rearrangement links TRBV10-3 to TRBJ1-2; tentatively, D is TRBD1 (5 bases). The TCR originated in a woman in her thirties or forties in good health and CMV-seropositive. This CDR3 is CATSGGGNGYTF. The DNA for the CDR3 is TGTGCCACGTCCGGGGGGGGAAATGGCTACACCTTC.